One and the same sample provided the 13 T cell receptor beta chains below, sequenced in a study of CD8+CD57+ T cells in acquired aplastic anemia. Investigators profiled TCR beta VDJ and CDR3 from genomic DNA template. TCRdb fed the reads into MiXCR, producing one record per CDR3 protein. This repertoire shows approximately 470,000 distinct CDR3 sequences, roughly 34% found once; its top ten account for around 0.82%. Patients picked for sequencing had shown CD8+CD57+ cell expansion detected by flow cytometry. Sequencing was performed on sorted CD4+, CD8+, or CD8+CD57+ T cells (not recorded which) from PBMCs. These receptors were collected from a human donor with aplastic anemia.

V is TRBV6-2 or TRBV6-3 and J is TRBJ1-4; D uncertain. Germline V gene lookup returns CDR1 MNHEY and CDR2 SVGEGT. V dropped 2 bases and J dropped 8 bases, with 12 bases sitting between them. This CDR3 comprises 14 residues. Here the CDR3 reads CASSYRALEEKLFF. The CDR3 nucleotides are TGTGCCAGCAGTTACAGGGCGTTGGAGGAAAAACTGTTTTTT.

With respect to this clonotype: Germline and junction disagree at one end, which may indicate a read error. The chain employs TRBV25-1 and TRBJ1-2, with no clear D. There are 14 residues in the CDR3. Germline V gene sequence: CDR1 MGHDK, CDR2 SYGVNS. The CDR3 loop is CANSEIGYDYGYTF. The CDR3 DNA follows: TGTGCCAACAGTGAAATCGGGTACGACTATGGCTACACCTTC.

Comment on this clonotype: The junction and the germline gene differ at one end; a read error may be behind it. V gene TRBV4-2 combines with J gene TRBJ2-1; tentatively, D is TRBD2 (6 bases). There are 16 residues in the CDR3. Germline-derived CDR1 and CDR2 are LGHNA and YNFKEQ. The CDR3 loop is CASTQAGGTYPNEQFF. As DNA, the CDR3 is TGTGCCAGCACCCAAGCGGGCGGGACCTATCCCAATGAGCAGTTCTTC.

V and J are TRBV9 and TRBJ2-6; unclear D gene. Germline CDR1 is SGDLS and CDR2 is YYNGEE. The CDR3 is 17 amino acids. The V and J ends lost 2 bases and 0 bases respectively, with 12 bases between them. CDR3 in amino acids: CASSVGNFRSGANVLTF. Here the CDR3 DNA reads TGTGCCAGCAGCGTGGGCAACTTCCGCTCTGGGGCCAACGTCCTGACTTTC.

The CDR3, as DNA: TGTGCCAGTAGTGGGGCGACAGGGACCAATTCACCCCTCCACTTT. As protein: CASSGATGTNSPLHF. The chain employs TRBV19 and TRBJ1-6; TRBD1 agrees at 7 bases. CDR3 length: 15 residues. J lost 7 bases, V lost 5 bases, and 8 bases had no gene match. In germline, CDR1 is LNHDA, CDR2 SQIVND (reference sequence). Complete variable domain (other parts from reference TRBV19 and TRBJ1-6): DGGITQSPKYLFRKEGQNVTLSCEQNLNHDAMYWYRQDPGQGLRLIYYSQIVNDFQKGDIAEGYSVSREKKESFPLTVTSAQKNPTAFYLCASSGATGTNSPLHFGNGTRLTVT.

V usage is TRBV19 and J usage is TRBJ1-5; no firm D call. The germline V gene encodes CDR1 LNHDA and CDR2 SQIVND (reference sequence). This CDR3 has 15 amino acids. Trimming removed 11 bases from V and 6 bases from J, with 23 bases in between. The CDR3 nucleotides read TGTGCCTGGAGTGTTAGGAGGGAGTCGAGTCAGCCCCAGCATTTT. The encoded protein is CAWSVRRESSQPQHF.

V gene TRBV20-1 combines with J gene TRBJ2-2, with 11 bases that match TRBD2. V lost 5 bases to trimming and J lost 2 bases; unmatched junction nucleotides: 4. Germline loops: CDR1 DFQATT, CDR2 SNEGSKA (reference sequence). This CDR3 spans 15 amino acids. CDR3 coding DNA: TGCAGTGCTCCGGGACTAGCGGCAAACACCGGGGAGCTGTTTTTT. It codes for CSAPGLAANTGELFF.

This chain connects TRBV24-1 to TRBJ2-5; no definite D call. V was clipped by 5 bases and J by 1 base, with 7 bases between them. The V gene's germline CDR1 is KGHDR and CDR2 SFDVKD. The CDR3 has 13 amino acids. Written as DNA, the CDR3 is TGTGCCACCAGTGGACTTCTCCAAGAGACCCAGTACTTC. It codes for CATSGLLQETQYF.

The chain uses TRBV10-2 and TRBJ2-3, with 7 nucleotides matching TRBD2. This CDR3 region has 15 residues. The V and J ends lost 7 bases and 3 bases, in that order; junction bases with no gene match: 10. The germline V gene has CDR1 WSHSY and CDR2 SAAADI. The CDR3 sequence: CASTLVAGATDTQYF. The CDR3 region has the DNA TGCGCCAGCACCCTTGTAGCGGGTGCGACAGATACGCAGTATTTT.

V gene TRBV2 combines with J gene TRBJ1-6, with D hard to call. The V end was cut by 8 bases, the J end by 6 bases, with 14 bases between. Germline V gene lookup returns CDR1 SNHLY and CDR2 FYNNEI. The CDR3 totals 14 residues. CDR3 coding DNA: TGTGCCAGCTCTGCTGGGCAGCTTAATTCACCCCTCCACTTT. It yields the protein CASSAGQLNSPLHF.

This clonotype was counted a few times. The V call is TRBV7-3, the J call TRBJ2-1, with 10 nucleotides matching TRBD2. This CDR3 has 14 amino acids. Germline V gene data show CDR1 as SGHTA and CDR2 as FQGTGA. V gave up 4 bases and J gave up 6 bases; unmatched junction bases: 3. CDR3 residues: CASSSGLAPNEQFF. CDR3 bases: TGTGCCAGCAGCTCGGGACTAGCGCCCAATGAGCAGTTCTTC.

This clonotype was recorded at least ten times. This chain connects TRBV24-1 to TRBJ1-2; the match to TRBD1 covers 7 bases. Looked up from germline, CDR1 is KGHDR and CDR2 is SFDVKD. The CDR3 spans 12 residues. J lost 6 bases, V lost 3 bases, and 0 bases had no gene match. The CDR3 DNA reads as TGTGCCACCAGTGATACAGGGGATGGCTACACCTTC. This codes for CATSDTGDGYTF.

This chain uses TRBV9 with TRBJ1-1; 8 nucleotides align to TRBD1. Trimming took 0 bases from V and 0 from J; bases not matched to a gene: 7. CDR3 length: 17 amino acids. Germline CDR1 SGDLS, CDR2 YYNGEE. The CDR3 sequence: CASSVGTQGAMNTEAFF. DNA for the CDR3: TGTGCCAGCAGCGTAGGTACCCAGGGGGCGATGAACACTGAAGCTTTCTTT.